The T cell receptor (beta chain) under discussion was sequenced for a study of metastatic and nonmetastatic thyroid tumors. In the study overall: Across blood and tumor or nodule tissue, repertoires from malignant and benign thyroid patients were compared with one another. Findings and caveats of the study: Compared with benign nodules, malignant thyroid tumors were reported to have significantly higher TCR beta diversity in both blood and tumor.

Ten or more counts support this clone. The antigen remains undetermined. Every patient underwent thyroid surgery untreated. The CDR3 contains 13 residues. The germline gives CDR1 SQVTM, CDR2 ANQGSEA. Deletions cut 6 bases from V and 1 base from J, with 9 bases between. In the authors' workflow: The distant-metastasis classifier for papillary thyroid cancer was built from CDR3 differences across clinicopathological groups. TCRdb re-called the PCR reads through MiXCR. V and J calls and clone size were set by TCRdb, not the authors. The sample lists 25,000 or so clones, approximately 16% occurring once. This sequence originates from a female donor with papillary thyroid cancer or a benign thyroid nodule (not recorded which). Some clones in this sample may be carry-over from other donors' samples. The J gene is TRBJ2-2, the V gene TRBV29-1; weak D call: TRBD2 (6 bases). Sequencing used blood. For the CDR3, the DNA is TGCAGCGTCCGGGACTTGAACACCGGGGAGCTGTTTTTT. This encodes CSVRDLNTGELFF.